This T cell receptor (beta chain) originates from a study of identical twins. The CDR3 is 16 amino acids. V lost 5 bases to trimming and J lost 5 bases; unmatched junction nucleotides: 11. CDR1 is ENHRY, CDR2 SYGVKD, per germline. TCRdb processed the 5' RACE reads anew with MiXCR; each CDR3 protein has one entry. In the table there are approximately 890,000 distinct CDR3 sequences, roughly an eighth of which are singletons. These data were likewise used in another study, on yellow fever vaccine responses in identical twins.

The chain couples TRBV10-3 to TRBJ2-5; TRBD2 matches 10 bases. The TCR comes from a woman aged 18-29 years in good health. Material: PBMCs. In nucleotides, the CDR3 is TGTGCCATCAGTCCCGGCCTAGCGGGAGTTGGGGAGACCCAGTACTTC. Its translation: CAISPGLAGVGETQYF.